The 16 T cell receptor beta chains presented below share a single source sample, sequenced in a study of blood T cell repertoires in COVID-19. Generated by immunoSEQ multiplex PCR, the TCRdb table keeps only in-frame clones and is missing some. The sample contains approximately 460,000 clones, roughly nine tenths of which appear only once. Specimen: peripheral blood. The receptors come from a man aged 18 to 30 with COVID-19, enrolled during active disease.

CDR3 sequence: CASNRDRVADTQYF. In nucleotides, the CDR3 is TGTGCCAGCAACCGTGACAGGGTAGCAGATACGCAGTATTTT. The V gene is TRBV6-5, the J gene TRBJ2-3; 7 positions agree with TRBD1. CDR3 length: 14 residues. Germline CDR1 and CDR2: MNHEY and SVGAGI. V lost 7 bases and J lost 4; bases outside the gene matches: 8.

The chain links TRBV29-1 to TRBJ2-5; D gene unclear. The germline gives CDR1 SQVTM, CDR2 ANQGSEA. Trimming stripped 3 bases from V and 4 bases from J, with 12 bases between. CDR3 length: 13 residues. In DNA form, the CDR3 reads TGCAGCGTTGAGTCACCGGGTTCAGAGACCCAGTACTTC. Protein sequence: CSVESPGSETQYF.

This chain joins TRBV5-1 and TRBJ2-5, with 8 bases fitting TRBD1. V lost 6 bases and J lost 4; bases outside the gene matches: 8. The CDR3 runs to 14 residues. Germline V gene lookup returns CDR1 SGHRS and CDR2 YFSETQ. The CDR3 region has the DNA TGCGCCAGCACCTGGACAGGGCCCCCAGAGACCCAGTACTTC. Amino acid sequence: CASTWTGPPETQYF.

This clone was recorded once. The genes are TRBV18 and TRBJ2-7, with D maybe TRBD1 (7 bases). CDR3 length equals 14 residues. From germline, CDR1 is KGHSH and CDR2 LQKENI. The germline V and J ends were trimmed by 4 bases and 2 bases, with 12 bases remaining between them. CDR3: CASSLAGQTYEQYF. The CDR3 nucleotides are TGTGCCAGCTCACTCGCGGGACAGACCTACGAGCAGTACTTC.

The chain links TRBV5-1 to TRBJ2-7; TRBD1 agrees at 9 bases. The V segment lost 0 bases and the J segment 7 bases; nucleotides outside the gene matches: 5. Germline V CDR1 and CDR2: SGHRS, YFSETQ. The CDR3 is 14 amino acids. CDR3 in amino acids: CASSLGTGAGEQYF. DNA for the CDR3: TGCGCCAGCAGCTTGGGGACAGGGGCCGGAGAGCAGTACTTC. Full variable domain (rest looked up from reference TRBV5-1 and TRBJ2-7): KAGVTQTPRYLIKTRGQQVTLSCSPISGHRSVSWYQQTPGQGLQFLFEYFSETQRNKGNFPGRFSGRQFSNSRSEMNVSTLELGDSALYLCASSLGTGAGEQYFGPGTRLTVT.

The chain employs TRBV6-6 and TRBJ2-5; tentatively, D is TRBD1 (6 bases). This CDR3 has 12 residues. Germline V gene lookup returns CDR1 MNHNY and CDR2 SVGAGI (reference sequence). The V gene lost 2 bases and the J gene lost 5 bases, with 6 bases spanning the gap. The chain's CDR3 is CASSYRGETQYF. The CDR3 DNA reads TGTGCCAGCAGTTACAGGGGGGAGACCCAGTACTTC.

DNA for the CDR3: TGTGCCAGCCTAGTTCCATTTTTTGTCGGGATGTCTACCCAAGAGACCCAGTACTTC. Amino acids: CASLVPFFVGMSTQETQYF. The rearrangement uses TRBV21-1 and TRBJ2-5; the DNA was not used to check the table's D call, TRBD2. TRBV21-1 represents a pseudogene. The CDR3 has 19 residues.

The chain is built from TRBV3-1 (or the pseudogene TRBV3-2) and TRBJ2-3; 9 positions match TRBD1. Germline V gene data show CDR1 as LGHDT and CDR2 as YNNKEL (reference sequence). This CDR3 region has 15 residues. After removal of 5 bases from V and 4 bases from J, the junction contained 7 bases not matched to a gene. Written as DNA, the CDR3 is TGTGCCAGCAGCGTGGGACAGGGATTGCCAGATACGCAGTATTTT. It codes for CASSVGQGLPDTQYF.

The V call is TRBV7-9, the J call TRBJ1-5; D unresolved. Between the trimmed V and J ends, which lost 1 base and 0 bases, there was a span of 7 bases. CDR3 length: 15 amino acids. Germline CDR1 is SEHNR and CDR2 is FQNEAQ (reference sequence). The CDR3 is CASSLDGHSNQPQHF. In nucleotides, the CDR3 is TGTGCCAGCAGCTTAGATGGCCATAGCAATCAGCCCCAGCATTTT.

The chain combines TRBV6-5 with TRBJ2-7; tentatively, D is TRBD2 (6 bases). The CDR3 spans 15 residues. The V end was cut by 6 bases, the J end by 0 bases, with 15 bases between. Germline V CDR1 and CDR2: MNHEY, SVGAGI. The CDR3 protein is CASRRIADPSYEQYF. In DNA, the CDR3 is TGTGCCAGCAGACGAATAGCGGACCCCTCCTACGAGCAGTACTTC.

The rearrangement joins TRBV7-8 to TRBJ2-7, with no clear D. The CDR3 length is 13 residues. The V and J ends lost 5 bases and 4 bases respectively, with 12 bases between them. The germline CDR1 and CDR2 sequences are SGHVS and FQNEAQ. The DNA for the CDR3 is TGTGCCAGCAGCCCAAGAGACACTTACGAGCAGTACTTC. This translates into CASSPRDTYEQYF.

The chain couples TRBV24-1 to TRBJ2-7; 10 bases match TRBD2. Germline V lookup: CDR1 KGHDR, CDR2 SFDVKD. This CDR3 region has 14 residues. With 6 bases clipped from V and 7 bases from J, the junction kept 8 bases outside the gene matches. The CDR3 sequence is CATSLPSGGLEQYF. The CDR3 DNA reads TGTGCCACCAGTTTGCCTAGCGGGGGTTTAGAGCAGTACTTC.

The chain employs TRBV19 and TRBJ1-5, with D maybe TRBD1 (5 bases). The CDR3 spans 17 residues. Germline V gene data show CDR1 as LNHDA and CDR2 as SQIVND (reference sequence). V was pared by 7 bases and J by 0 bases, with 19 bases between. The CDR3: CASNVLEGPVSNQPQHF. CDR3 nucleotide sequence: TGTGCCAGTAACGTTTTGGAGGGACCCGTTAGCAATCAGCCCCAGCATTTT.

The genes are TRBV5-4 and TRBJ2-5, with 8 bases that match TRBD2. V trimming: 1 base; J trimming: 2 bases; junction bases outside the gene matches: 1. This CDR3 comprises 14 residues. Germline V gene data show CDR1 as SGHNT and CDR2 as YYREEE (reference sequence). CDR3 residues: CASSLRGGQETQYF. The CDR3 DNA reads as TGTGCCAGCAGCTTGCGGGGGGGTCAAGAGACCCAGTACTTC.

The CDR3, as DNA: TGTGCCAGCTCACCACCGGACAGGGCCTACGAGCAGTACTTC. Amino acids: CASSPPDRAYEQYF. The chain uses TRBV18 and TRBJ2-7, with 8 bases aligning to TRBD1. J lost 2 bases, V lost 0 bases, and 0 bases had no gene match. The CDR3 runs 14 residues. Germline assignment: CDR1 KGHSH and CDR2 LQKENI.

The gene calls are TRBV3-1 (or the pseudogene TRBV3-2) and TRBJ1-2; 9 positions agree with TRBD1. Trimming took 1 base from V and 11 from J; bases not matched to a gene: 5. The CDR3 has 13 residues. Germline lookup yields CDR1 LGHDT and CDR2 YNNKEL (reference sequence). CDR3 region: CASSQGQGTGYTF. CDR3 DNA: TGTGCCAGCAGCCAAGGACAGGGGACAGGGTACACCTTC.